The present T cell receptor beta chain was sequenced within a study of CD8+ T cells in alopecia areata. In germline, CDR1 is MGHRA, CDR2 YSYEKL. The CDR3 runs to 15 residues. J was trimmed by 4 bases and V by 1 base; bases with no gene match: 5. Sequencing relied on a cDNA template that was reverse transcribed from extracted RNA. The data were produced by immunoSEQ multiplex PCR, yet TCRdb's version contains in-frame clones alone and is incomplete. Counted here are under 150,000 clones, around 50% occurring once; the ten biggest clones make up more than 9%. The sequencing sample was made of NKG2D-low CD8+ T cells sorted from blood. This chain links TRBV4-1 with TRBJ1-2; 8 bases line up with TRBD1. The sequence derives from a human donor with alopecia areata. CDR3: CASSQGTGTPYGYTF. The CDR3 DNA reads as TGCGCCAGCAGCCAAGGGACAGGGACCCCCTATGGCTACACCTTC.